The present T cell receptor beta chain was sequenced within a study of spatial heterogeneity in lung cancer. Overall study context: Untreated early-stage non-small cell lung cancer patients, roughly 72 in total, were the donors. Any follow-up PBMC samples that were available went on to be sequenced, and the median time to follow-up was about two years after resection.

Deletions cut 8 bases from V and 4 bases from J, with 17 bases between. The CDR3 contains 14 residues. CDR1 is SGDLS and CDR2 is YYNGEE in the germline V gene. Carried by each TCR cDNA molecule was a unique molecular identifier. MiXCR, run by TCRdb on the 5' RACE reads, gives a single entry per CDR3 protein. Of under 150,000 distinct CDR3 sequences listed, 12% were seen once; the top ten hold roughly 17%. Indicated time point: blood at routine non-recurrence follow-up after resection. TCRs were sequenced from unsorted whole RNA of tumor, nontumor lung or PBMC. The V gene is TRBV9, the J gene TRBJ2-3, with D tentatively TRBD2 (6 bases). The sequencing used PBMCs, collected at follow-up. The receptor was isolated from a male donor with early-stage non-small cell lung cancer. The CDR3 DNA sequence: TGTGCCAGTGCCGCGGGGAGTGGCGCAGATACGCAGTATTTT. This sequence encodes CASAAGSGADTQYF.